The 4 T cell receptor beta chains below all came from one sample that was sequenced in a study of blood T cell repertoires in COVID-19. Libraries were prepared by immunoSEQ multiplex PCR; TCRdb keeps only in-frame clonotypes and omits some of them. This table holds approximately 67,000 clones, less than 95% found once. Sequenced sample: peripheral blood. These receptors originate from a woman in her fifties or sixties with active COVID-19.

The chain couples TRBV7-2 to TRBJ1-5; 10 nucleotides agree with TRBD1. V shed 5 bases and J 6 bases; nucleotides not matched to a gene: 4. The CDR3 runs 14 residues. CDR1 SGHTA and CDR2 FQGNSA come from the germline V gene. The CDR3 coding sequence is TGTGCCAGCAGCCTCGACAGGGGGCTTCAGCCCCAGCATTTT. Its translation: CASSLDRGLQPQHF. Full variable domain (remainder filled in from reference TRBV7-2 and TRBJ1-5): GAGVSQSPSNKVTEKGKDVELRCDPISGHTALYWYRQSLGQGLEFLIYFQGNSAPDKSGLPSDRFSAERTGGSVSTLTIQRTQQEDSAVYLCASSLDRGLQPQHFGDGTRLSIL.

The gene calls are TRBV28 and TRBJ2-7; the match to TRBD2 covers 14 bases. V trimming: 5 bases; J trimming: 1 base; junction bases outside the gene matches: 4. The CDR3 sequence is 16 residues long. Germline values: CDR1 MDHEN, CDR2 SYDVKM. The CDR3 is CASSGTSGSLSYEQYF. For the CDR3, the DNA is TGTGCCAGCAGTGGGACTAGCGGGAGCCTTTCCTACGAGCAGTACTTC.

V gene TRBV7-2 combines with J gene TRBJ1-5; no clear D. This CDR3 has 13 residues. The V and J ends lost 5 bases and 9 bases respectively, with 14 bases between them. Per the germline V gene, CDR1 is SGHTA and CDR2 is FQGNSA. The CDR3 spells CASSAPGPRPQHF. The CDR3 DNA is TGTGCCAGCAGCGCTCCAGGCCCTCGGCCCCAGCATTTT.

The genes are TRBV11-2 and TRBJ2-5; TRBD1 might be the D (5 bases). The CDR3 is 17 residues long. Germline loops: CDR1 SGHAT, CDR2 FQNNGV. Trimming left V 2 bases short and J 5 bases short, with 21 bases between. This CDR3 reads CASSLRGRGVLEETQYF. The CDR3 DNA follows: TGTGCCAGCAGCTTAAGGGGCCGTGGGGTCCTTGAGGAGACCCAGTACTTC.